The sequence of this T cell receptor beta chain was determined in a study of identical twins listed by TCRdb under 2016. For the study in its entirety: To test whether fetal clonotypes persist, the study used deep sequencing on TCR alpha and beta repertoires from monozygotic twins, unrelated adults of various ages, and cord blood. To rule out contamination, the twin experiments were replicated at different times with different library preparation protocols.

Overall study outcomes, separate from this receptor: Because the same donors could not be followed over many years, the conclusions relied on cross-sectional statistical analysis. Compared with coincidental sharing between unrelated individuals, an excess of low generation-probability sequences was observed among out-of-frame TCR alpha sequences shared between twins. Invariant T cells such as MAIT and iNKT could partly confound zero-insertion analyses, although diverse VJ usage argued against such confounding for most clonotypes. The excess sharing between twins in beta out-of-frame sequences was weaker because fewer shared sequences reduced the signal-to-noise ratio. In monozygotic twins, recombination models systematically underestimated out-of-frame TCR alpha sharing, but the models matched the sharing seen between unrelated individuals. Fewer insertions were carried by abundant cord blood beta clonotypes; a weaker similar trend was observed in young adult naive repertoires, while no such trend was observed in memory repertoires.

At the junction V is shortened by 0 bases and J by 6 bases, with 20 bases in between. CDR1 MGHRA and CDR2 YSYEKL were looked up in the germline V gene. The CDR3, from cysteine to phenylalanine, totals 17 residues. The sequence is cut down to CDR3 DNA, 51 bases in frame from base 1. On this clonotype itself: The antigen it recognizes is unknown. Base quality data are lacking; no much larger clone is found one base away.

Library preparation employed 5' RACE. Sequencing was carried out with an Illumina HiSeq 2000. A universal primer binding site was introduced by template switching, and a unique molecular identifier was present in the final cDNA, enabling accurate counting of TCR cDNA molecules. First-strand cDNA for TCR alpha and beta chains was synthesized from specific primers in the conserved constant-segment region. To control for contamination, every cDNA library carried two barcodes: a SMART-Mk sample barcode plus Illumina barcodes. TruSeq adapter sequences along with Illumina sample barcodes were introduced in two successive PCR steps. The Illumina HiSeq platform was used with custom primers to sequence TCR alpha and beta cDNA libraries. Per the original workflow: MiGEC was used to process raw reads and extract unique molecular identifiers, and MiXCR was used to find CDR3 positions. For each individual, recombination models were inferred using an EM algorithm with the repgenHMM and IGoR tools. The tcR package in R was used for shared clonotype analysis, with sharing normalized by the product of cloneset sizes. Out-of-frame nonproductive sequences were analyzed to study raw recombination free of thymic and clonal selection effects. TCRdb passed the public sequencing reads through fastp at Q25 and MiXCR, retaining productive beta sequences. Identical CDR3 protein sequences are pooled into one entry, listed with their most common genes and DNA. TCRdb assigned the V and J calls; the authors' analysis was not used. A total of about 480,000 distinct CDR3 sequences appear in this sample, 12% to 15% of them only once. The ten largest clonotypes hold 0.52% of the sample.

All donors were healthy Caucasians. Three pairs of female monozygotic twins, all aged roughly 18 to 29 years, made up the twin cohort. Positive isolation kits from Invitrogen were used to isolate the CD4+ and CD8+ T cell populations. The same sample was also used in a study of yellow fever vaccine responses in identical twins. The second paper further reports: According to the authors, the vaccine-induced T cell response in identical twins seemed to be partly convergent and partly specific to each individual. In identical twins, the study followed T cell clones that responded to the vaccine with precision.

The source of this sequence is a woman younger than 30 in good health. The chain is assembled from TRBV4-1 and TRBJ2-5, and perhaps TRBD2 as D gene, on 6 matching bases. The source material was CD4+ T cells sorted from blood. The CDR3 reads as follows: CASSQDFATSFTKTQYF. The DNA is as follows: TGCGCCAGCAGCCAAGATTTTGCTACTAGCTTTACGAAGACCCAGTACTTC.